In its sample, the clone carrying this T cell receptor (beta chain) was seen a few times. The antigen remains unidentified. The V and J ends lost 0 bases and 7 bases respectively, with 10 bases between them. The CDR3 contains 13 residues. Germline V gene data show CDR1 as SGHNT and CDR2 as YYREEE (reference sequence). This was the immunoSEQ v3 assay. Measured with immunoSEQ multiplex PCR; TCRdb has only the in-frame clones, and not every one. The sample lists 4,800 or so clones, under 70% occurring once. The sample belongs to a study of TIL therapy for anti-PD-1-resistant metastatic lung cancer. Study at large: Most patients had lung adenocarcinoma; four tumors were EGFR-mutant, two ALK-rearranged; half smoked currently or formerly. The study's findings and limits: The cohort had more treatment-naive, never-smoker and oncogene-addicted patients than typical.

As to time point: pre-treatment sample, taken before nivolumab and TIL therapy. Pleural nodules or supraclavicular lymph nodes made up most of the excised metastases sampled. Tumors were harvested before any PD-1/PD-L1 blockade. The sample consisted of tumor tissue, taken at baseline. The sequence was collected from a man aged 65-85 years with non-small cell lung cancer. The rearrangement uses TRBV5-4 and TRBJ2-5; the D is unclear. Here the CDR3 reads CASSLGGIRTQYF. The CDR3 bases are TGTGCCAGCAGCTTGGGGGGAATAAGGACCCAGTACTTC.